This TCR beta chain was sequenced for a study of blood T cells in healthy people across ages. Study-level findings and limits: Underestimates were what the diversity estimates from one million T cells were considered to be.

Of note for this clonotype: Its target is unknown.

PCR was performed a second time for roughly 7 to 12 cycles using a sample-barcoded 5' primer and a J-beta primer mix. MiXCR, applied by TCRdb to the 5' RACE reads, yields one record per CDR3 protein. The sample has some 1,000,000 distinct CDR3 sequences, 25% seen once. The donors, aged roughly 6 to 90, were healthy Caucasians from Russia. V was clipped by 1 base and J by 4 bases, with 27 bases between them. The CDR3 totals 20 residues. Germline loops: CDR1 SGDLS, CDR2 YYNGEE. These sequences were also reported in another study, on T cells of mothers and their children. This second study notes: Material was donated by three healthy Caucasian mothers and their six children.

The chain carries TRBV9 and TRBJ2-1; a possible D gene is TRBD2 (7 bases). The specimen was blood. The source is a girl aged 2-10 years in good health. The CDR3 protein is CASSVHFIVSGASGYNEQFF. The CDR3 DNA is TGTGCCAGCAGCGTACATTTTATAGTGTCGGGGGCTAGCGGTTACAATGAGCAGTTCTTC.